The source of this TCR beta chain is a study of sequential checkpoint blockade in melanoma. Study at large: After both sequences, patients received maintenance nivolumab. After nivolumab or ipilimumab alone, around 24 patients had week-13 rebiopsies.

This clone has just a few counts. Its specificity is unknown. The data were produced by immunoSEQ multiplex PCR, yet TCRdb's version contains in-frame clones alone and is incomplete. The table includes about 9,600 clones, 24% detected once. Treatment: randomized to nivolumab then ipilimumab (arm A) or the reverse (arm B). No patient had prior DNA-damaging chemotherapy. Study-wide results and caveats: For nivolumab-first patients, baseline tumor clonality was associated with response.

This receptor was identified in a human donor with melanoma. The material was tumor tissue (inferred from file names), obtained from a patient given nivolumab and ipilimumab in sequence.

The chain's CDR3 is CASISNTEAFF. The CDR3 DNA reads as TGTGCCAGTATTAGTAACACTGAAGCTTTCTTT. This chain links TRBV19 with TRBJ1-1; no definite D call. The germline V gene has CDR1 LNHDA and CDR2 SQIVND (reference sequence). V lost 7 bases, J lost 2 bases, and 5 bases lay in between. The CDR3 is 11 amino acids. The complete variable domain, with remaining parts taken from reference TRBV19 and TRBJ1-1, reads DGGITQSPKYLFRKEGQNVTLSCEQNLNHDAMYWYRQDPGQGLRLIYYSQIVNDFQKGDIAEGYSVSREKKESFPLTVTSAQKNPTAFYLCASISNTEAFFGQGTRLTVV.